Here is one T cell receptor beta chain with its context. Sequencing was performed with immunoSEQ multiplex PCR; in TCRdb, only in-frame clones are kept and a portion is missing. Among nearly 2 million clones listed, about 95% were seen once. The data were obtained in a study of shared clonotypes between healthy human individuals. The trim removed 3 bases at V and 2 bases at J, leaving 7 bases unmatched. The germline V gene encodes CDR1 SGDLS and CDR2 YYNGEE. This CDR3 is built from 15 residues. Positive CCR7 selection of CD45RO-negative cells yielded the naive CD8 cells, and terminally differentiated effector memory CD45RA+ cells were excluded.

The V call is TRBV9, the J call TRBJ2-7, with 8 bases identical to TRBD1. The receptor was isolated from a young man in good health. The source material was naive CD8+ T cells sorted from blood. The CDR3 DNA is TGTGCCAGCAGCGCCCGGACAGGGCTTACCTACGAGCAGTACTTC. It yields the protein CASSARTGLTYEQYF.